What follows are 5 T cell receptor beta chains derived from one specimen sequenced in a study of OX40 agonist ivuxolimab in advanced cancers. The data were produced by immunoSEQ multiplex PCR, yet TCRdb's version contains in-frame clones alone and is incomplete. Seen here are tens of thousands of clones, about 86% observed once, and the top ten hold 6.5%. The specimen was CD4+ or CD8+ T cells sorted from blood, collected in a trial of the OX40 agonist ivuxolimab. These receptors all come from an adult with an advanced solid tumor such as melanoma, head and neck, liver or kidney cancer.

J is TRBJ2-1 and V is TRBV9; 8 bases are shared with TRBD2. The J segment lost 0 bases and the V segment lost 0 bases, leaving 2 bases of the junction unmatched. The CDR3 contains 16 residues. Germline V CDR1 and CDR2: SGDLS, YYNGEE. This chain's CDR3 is CASSVALAGSYNEQFF. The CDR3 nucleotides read TGTGCCAGCAGCGTAGCCCTAGCGGGCTCCTACAATGAGCAGTTCTTC.

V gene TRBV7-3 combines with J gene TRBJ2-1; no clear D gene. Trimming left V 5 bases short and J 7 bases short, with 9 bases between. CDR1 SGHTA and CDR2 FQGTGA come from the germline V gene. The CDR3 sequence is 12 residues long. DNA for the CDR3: TGTGCCAGCAGCGGGCAGAGGAATGAGCAGTTCTTC. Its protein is CASSGQRNEQFF.

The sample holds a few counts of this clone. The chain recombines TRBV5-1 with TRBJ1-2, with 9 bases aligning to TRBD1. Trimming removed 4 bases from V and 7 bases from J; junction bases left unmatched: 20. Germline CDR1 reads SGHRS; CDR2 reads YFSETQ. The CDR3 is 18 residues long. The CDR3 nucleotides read TGCGCCAGCAGCGAGCGCGGGACAGGGCTCGGGGCGATTCTTGGCTACACCTTC. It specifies CASSERGTGLGAILGYTF.

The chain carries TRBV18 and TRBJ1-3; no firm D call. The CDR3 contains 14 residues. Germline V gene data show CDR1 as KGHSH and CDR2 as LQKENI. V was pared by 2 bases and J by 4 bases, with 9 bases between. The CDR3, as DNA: TGTGCCAGCTCACCAGGGGTTTCCGGAAACACCATATATTTT. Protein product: CASSPGVSGNTIYF.

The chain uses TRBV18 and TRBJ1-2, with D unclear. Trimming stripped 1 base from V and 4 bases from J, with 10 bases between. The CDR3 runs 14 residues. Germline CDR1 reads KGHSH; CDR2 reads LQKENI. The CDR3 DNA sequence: TGTGCCAGCTCACCACGGCCAGAAAGCTATGGCTACACCTTC. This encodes CASSPRPESYGYTF.